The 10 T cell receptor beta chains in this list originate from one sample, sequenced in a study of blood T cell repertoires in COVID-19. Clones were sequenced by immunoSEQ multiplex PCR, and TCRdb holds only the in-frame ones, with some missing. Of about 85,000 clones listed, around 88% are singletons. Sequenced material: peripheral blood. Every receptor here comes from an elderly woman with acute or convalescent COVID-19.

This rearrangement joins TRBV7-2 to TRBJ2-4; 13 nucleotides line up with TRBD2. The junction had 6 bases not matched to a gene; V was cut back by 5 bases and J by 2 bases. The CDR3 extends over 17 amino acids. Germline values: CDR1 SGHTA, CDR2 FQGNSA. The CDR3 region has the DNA TGTGCCAGCAGCCGTGGACTAGCGGGAGTAACCAAAAACATTCAGTACTTC. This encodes CASSRGLAGVTKNIQYF.

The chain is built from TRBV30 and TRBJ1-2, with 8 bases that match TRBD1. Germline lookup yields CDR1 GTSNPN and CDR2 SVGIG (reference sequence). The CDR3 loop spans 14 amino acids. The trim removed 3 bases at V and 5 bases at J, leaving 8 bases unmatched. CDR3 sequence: CAWSPNRGRYGYTF. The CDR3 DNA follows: TGTGCCTGGAGCCCTAACAGGGGGAGGTATGGCTACACCTTC.

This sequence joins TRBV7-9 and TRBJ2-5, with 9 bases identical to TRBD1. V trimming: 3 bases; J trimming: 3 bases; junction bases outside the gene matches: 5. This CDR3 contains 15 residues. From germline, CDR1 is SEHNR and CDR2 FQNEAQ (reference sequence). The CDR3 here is CASSFVWTGEETQYF. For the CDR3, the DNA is TGTGCCAGCAGCTTTGTTTGGACAGGGGAAGAGACCCAGTACTTC.

The chain's CDR3 is CASRAGGGTDTQYF. The CDR3 DNA reads TGTGCCAGCAGAGCGGGGGGGGGCACAGATACGCAGTATTTT. The chain couples TRBV7-2 to TRBJ2-3; TRBD2 aligns across 10 bases. Germline lookup yields CDR1 SGHTA and CDR2 FQGNSA. V trimming: 6 bases; J trimming: 1 base; junction bases outside the gene matches: 1. This CDR3 comprises 14 residues. The full variable domain, rest sourced from reference TRBV7-2 and TRBJ2-3, is GAGVSQSPSNKVTEKGKDVELRCDPISGHTALYWYRQSLGQGLEFLIYFQGNSAPDKSGLPSDRFSAERTGGSVSTLTIQRTQQEDSAVYLCASRAGGGTDTQYFGPGTRLTVL.

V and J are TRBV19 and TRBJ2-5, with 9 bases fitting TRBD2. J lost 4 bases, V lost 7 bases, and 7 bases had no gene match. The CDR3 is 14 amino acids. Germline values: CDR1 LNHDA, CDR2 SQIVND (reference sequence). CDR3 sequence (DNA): TGTGCCAGTAACCTAGCGGGGAGGGGAGAGACCCAGTACTTC. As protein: CASNLAGRGETQYF.

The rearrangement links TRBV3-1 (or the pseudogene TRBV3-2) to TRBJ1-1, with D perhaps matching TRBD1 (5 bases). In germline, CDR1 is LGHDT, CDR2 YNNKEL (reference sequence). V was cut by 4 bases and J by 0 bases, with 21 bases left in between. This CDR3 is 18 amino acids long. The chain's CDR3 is CASSPWPKGGHLNTEAFF. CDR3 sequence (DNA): TGTGCCAGCAGCCCCTGGCCGAAGGGAGGACATTTGAACACTGAAGCTTTCTTT.

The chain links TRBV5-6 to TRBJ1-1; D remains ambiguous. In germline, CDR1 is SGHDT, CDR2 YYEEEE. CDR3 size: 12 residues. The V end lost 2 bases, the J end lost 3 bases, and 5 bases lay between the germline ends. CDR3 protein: CASSFQYTEAFF. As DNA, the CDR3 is TGTGCCAGCAGCTTCCAGTACACTGAAGCTTTCTTT. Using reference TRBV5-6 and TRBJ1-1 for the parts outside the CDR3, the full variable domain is DAGVTQSPTHLIKTRGQQVTLRCSPKSGHDTVSWYQQALGQGPQFIFQYYEEEERQRGNFPDRFSGHQFPNYSSELNVNALLLGDSALYLCASSFQYTEAFFGQGTRLTVV.

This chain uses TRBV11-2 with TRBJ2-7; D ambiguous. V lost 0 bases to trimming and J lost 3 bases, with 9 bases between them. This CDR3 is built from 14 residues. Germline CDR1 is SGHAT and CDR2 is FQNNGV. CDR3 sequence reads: CASSLDLLFYEQYF. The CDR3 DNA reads TGTGCCAGCAGCTTAGATCTCCTATTCTACGAGCAGTACTTC.

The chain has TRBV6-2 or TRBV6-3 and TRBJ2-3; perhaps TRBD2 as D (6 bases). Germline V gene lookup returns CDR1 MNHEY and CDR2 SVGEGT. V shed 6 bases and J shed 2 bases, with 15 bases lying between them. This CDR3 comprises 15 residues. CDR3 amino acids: CASRPSGSTTDTQYF. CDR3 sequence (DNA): TGTGCCAGCAGGCCTTCCGGGAGTACCACAGATACGCAGTATTTT.

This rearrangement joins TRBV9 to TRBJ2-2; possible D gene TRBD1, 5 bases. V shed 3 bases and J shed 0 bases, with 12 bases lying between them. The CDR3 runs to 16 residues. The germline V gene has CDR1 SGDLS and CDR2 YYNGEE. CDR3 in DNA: TGTGCCAGCAGCGGGGGCAACTCCGCGAACACCGGGGAGCTGTTTTTT. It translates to CASSGGNSANTGELFF.